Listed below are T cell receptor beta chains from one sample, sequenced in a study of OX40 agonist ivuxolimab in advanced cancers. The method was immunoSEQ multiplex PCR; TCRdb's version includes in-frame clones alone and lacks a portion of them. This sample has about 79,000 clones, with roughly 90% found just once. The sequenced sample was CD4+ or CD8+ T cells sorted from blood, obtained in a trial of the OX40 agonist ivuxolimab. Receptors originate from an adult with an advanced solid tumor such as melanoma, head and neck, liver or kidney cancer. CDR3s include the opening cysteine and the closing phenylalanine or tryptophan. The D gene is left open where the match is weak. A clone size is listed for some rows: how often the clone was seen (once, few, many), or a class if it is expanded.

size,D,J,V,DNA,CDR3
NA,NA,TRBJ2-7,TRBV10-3,TGTGCCATCAGTCCCGGTGGCAGGGCCTACGAGCAGTACTTC,CAISPGGRAYEQYF
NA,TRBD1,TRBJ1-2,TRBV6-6,TGTGCCAGCACCGACCATGGGGACAGGGGTGGCTACACCTTC,CASTDHGDRGGYTF
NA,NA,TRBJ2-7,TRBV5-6,TGTGCCAGCAGCCTCCCCGGACACATCTACGAGCAGTACTTC,CASSLPGHIYEQYF
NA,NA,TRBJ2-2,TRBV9,TGTGCCAGCAGCAAAGAAATTACCGGGGAGCTGTTTTTT,CASSKEITGELFF
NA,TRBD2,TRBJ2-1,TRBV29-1,TGCAGCGTGCTAGGCCCGTCGGGGGAACTAGCGGGAGGGCGGGAGCAGTTCTTC,CSVLGPSGELAGGREQFF
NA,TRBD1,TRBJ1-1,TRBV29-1,TGCAGCGTTTGGGACAGGTTAATGAACACTGAAGCTTTCTTT,CSVWDRLMNTEAFF
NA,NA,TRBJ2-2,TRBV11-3,TGTGCTAGCAAGCGGACCGGGGAGCTGTTTTTT,CASKRTGELFF
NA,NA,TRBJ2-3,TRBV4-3,TGCGCCAGCAGCCAAGAGGGAGTTGGTACAGATACGCAGTATTTT,CASSQEGVGTDTQYF
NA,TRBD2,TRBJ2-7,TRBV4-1,TGCGCCAGCAGCCAAGATTGGCGAGGGACTAGCTTTAGCAAGCAGTACTTC,CASSQDWRGTSFSKQYF
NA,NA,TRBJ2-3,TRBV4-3,TGCGCCAGCAGCCAAGGTCGACGAGGGGCAGGTACGCAGTATTTT,CASSQGRRGAGTQYF
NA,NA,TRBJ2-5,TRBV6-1,TGTGCCAGCAGTTTAACCGGGACTCTCCAAGAGACCCAGTACTTC,CASSLTGTLQETQYF
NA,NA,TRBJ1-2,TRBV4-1,TGCGCCAGCAGCCAAGTAACCGACCAGTACACTAACTATGGCTACACCTTC,CASSQVTDQYTNYGYTF
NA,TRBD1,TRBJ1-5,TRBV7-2,TGTGCCAGCAGCCCACTATCATTCGGGACAGGGGGCGACGGGCAGCCCCAGCATTTT,CASSPLSFGTGGDGQPQHF
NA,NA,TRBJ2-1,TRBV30,TGTGCGACGGCCCAGGGGTTCAATGAGCAGTTCTTC,CATAQGFNEQFF
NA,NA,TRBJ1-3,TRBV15,TGTGCCACCAGCAGAGCCACAGGAAGCTCTGGAAACACCATATATTTT,CATSRATGSSGNTIYF
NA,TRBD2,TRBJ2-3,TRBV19,TGTGCCAGTAGTGCGGGGGGCACAGATACGCAGTATTTT,CASSAGGTDTQYF
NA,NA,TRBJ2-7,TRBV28,TGTGCCAGCAGTCGGATAGAGAGCTCCTACGAGCAGTACTTC,CASSRIESSYEQYF
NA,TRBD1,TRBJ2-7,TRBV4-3,TGCGCCAGCAGCCTTAGACAGGGCCACGAGCAGTACTTC,CASSLRQGHEQYF
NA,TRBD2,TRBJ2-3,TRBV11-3,TGTGCCAGCAGCGTGACTAGCGGGGCAACAGATACGCAGTATTTT,CASSVTSGATDTQYF
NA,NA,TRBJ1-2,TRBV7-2,TGTGCCAGCAGCTTAGAACCTAGGATCGATGGCTACACCTTC,CASSLEPRIDGYTF
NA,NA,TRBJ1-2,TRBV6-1,TGTGCCAGCAGTGAATTCAGGCGTGGAGGCTACACCTTC,CASSEFRRGGYTF
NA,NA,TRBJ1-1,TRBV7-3,TGTGCCAGCAGCTTAACAGGGTCGGACACTGAAGCTTTCTTT,CASSLTGSDTEAFF
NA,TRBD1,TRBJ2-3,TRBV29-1,TGCAGCGTACGGAGGACAGGGTTGGGTCCAGATACGCAGTATTTT,CSVRRTGLGPDTQYF
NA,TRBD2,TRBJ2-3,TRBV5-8,TGTGCCAGCAGCTTATTCCTTGCGGGAGGACCTTTTAGCACAGATACGCAGTATTTT,CASSLFLAGGPFSTDTQYF
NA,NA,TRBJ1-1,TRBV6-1,TGTGCCAGCAGTGTGCCGGGGTTTAAACCTGAAGCTTTCTTT,CASSVPGFKPEAFF
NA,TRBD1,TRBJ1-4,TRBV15,TGTGCCACCAGCAGAAGGCAGGGGGAGGGAAATGAAAAACTGTTTTTT,CATSRRQGEGNEKLFF
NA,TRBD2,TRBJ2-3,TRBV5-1,TGCGCCAGCAGCAGCCGGACTAGCGGAGGTCCTACTAGCACAGATACGCAGTATTTT,CASSSRTSGGPTSTDTQYF
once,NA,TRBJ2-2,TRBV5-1,TGCGCCAGCAGCTTGGGTCCCACTCCGAACACCGGGGAGCTGTTTTTT,CASSLGPTPNTGELFF
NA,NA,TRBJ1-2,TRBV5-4,TGTGCCAGCAGCTTGAGGCAACCCTATGGCTACACCTTC,CASSLRQPYGYTF
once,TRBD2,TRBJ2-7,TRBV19,TGTGCCACCCGACTAGCGGGAGGGAGCTCCTACGAGCAGTACTTC,CATRLAGGSSYEQYF
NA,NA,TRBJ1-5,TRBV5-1,TGCGCCAGCAGCTTGGGGGGAATGGGCAATCAGCCCCAGCATTTT,CASSLGGMGNQPQHF
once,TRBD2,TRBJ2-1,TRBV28,TGTGCCAGCAGTTTATTTCCAGCCGGGACTAGGAGGGGCAATGAGCAGTTCTTC,CASSLFPAGTRRGNEQFF
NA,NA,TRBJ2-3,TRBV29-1,TGCAGCGTTTCAGCGGCCTCCGGCGATACGCAGTATTTT,CSVSAASGDTQYF
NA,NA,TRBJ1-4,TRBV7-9,TGTGCCAGCAGCGGTGCTGGTAGAACTAATGAAAAACTGTTTTTT,CASSGAGRTNEKLFF
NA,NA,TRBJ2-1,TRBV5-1,TGCGCCAGCAGCTTGCCCGGGTTTAATGAGCAGTTCTTC,CASSLPGFNEQFF
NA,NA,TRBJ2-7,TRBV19,TGTGCCAGTAGTATCATTCAGGGCGGCGAGCAGTACTTC,CASSIIQGGEQYF
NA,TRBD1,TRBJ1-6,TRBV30,TGTGCCTGGAGCCGACAGGGGATGTTTTCACCCCTCCACTTT,CAWSRQGMFSPLHF
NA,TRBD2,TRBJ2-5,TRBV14,TGTGCCAGCAGCCTAGCGGGAGCTAGAGAGACCCAGTACTTC,CASSLAGARETQYF
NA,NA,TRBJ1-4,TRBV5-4,TGTGCCAGCAGCTTGGGCCCGGTGGAAGAAAAACTGTTTTTT,CASSLGPVEEKLFF
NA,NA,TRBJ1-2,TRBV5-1,TGCGCCAGCAACCTAGGACAAGGCGGGTACTATGGCTACACCTTC,CASNLGQGGYYGYTF
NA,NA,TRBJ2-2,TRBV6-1,TGTGCCAGCTCTCTCTCGTACCCGAACACCGGGGAGCTGTTTTTT,CASSLSYPNTGELFF
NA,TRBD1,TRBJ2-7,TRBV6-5,TGTGCCAGCAGTTACCAACAGGGGGCCTACGAGCAGTACTTC,CASSYQQGAYEQYF
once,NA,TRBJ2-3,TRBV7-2,TGTGCCAGCAGCTACGTAGATACGCAGTATTTT,CASSYVDTQYF
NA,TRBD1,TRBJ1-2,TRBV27,TGTGCCAGCGGCGACAGGGGTCATGGCTACACCTTC,CASGDRGHGYTF
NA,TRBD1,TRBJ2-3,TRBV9,TGTGCCAGCAGCGTAGGAGGGGGCAGGGATACGCAGTATTTT,CASSVGGGRDTQYF
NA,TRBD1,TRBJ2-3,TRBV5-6,TGTGCCAGCAGCTTGGGGGACAGAAGCACAGATACGCAGTATTTT,CASSLGDRSTDTQYF